The 10 T cell receptor beta chains in this list originate from one sample, sequenced in a study of blood T cell repertoires in COVID-19. The protocol was immunoSEQ multiplex PCR, while the TCRdb copy is restricted to in-frame clones and leaves out a portion. The sample holds 300,000 to 400,000 clones, 88% seen once. Sequencing input: PBMCs or T cells enriched from blood (not recorded which). The receptors were gathered from a woman aged 30 to 39 with acute COVID-19.

J is TRBJ2-7 and V is TRBV21-1; the D call in the table, TRBD1, was not verified against the DNA. TRBV21-1 is flagged as a pseudogene. The CDR3 has 16 residues. CDR3 bases: TGTGCCAGCAGCGCCCTGCACCAACAGGACGCCTACGAGCAGTACTTC. It encodes CASSALHQQDAYEQYF.

The V call is TRBV21-1, the J call TRBJ1-1; TRBD1 is taken as the D call from the table, unchecked against the DNA. TRBV21-1 is given as a pseudogene. The CDR3 has 14 amino acids. CDR3 in DNA: TGTGCCAGCAGCAAAGGGACAGAGAACACTGAAGCTTTCTTT. As protein: CASSKGTENTEAFF.

J is TRBJ2-3 and V is TRBV24-1; D is uncertain. Germline V lookup: CDR1 KGHDR, CDR2 SFDVKD. There are 14 residues in the CDR3. V was trimmed by 1 base and J by 6 bases, leaving 10 bases between them. CDR3 amino acids: CATSDFPGSDTQYF. In DNA, the CDR3 is TGTGCCACCAGTGATTTCCCAGGATCGGATACGCAGTATTTT.

The rearrangement joins TRBV19 to TRBJ2-2; weak D call: TRBD2 (7 bases). V gave up 10 bases and J gave up 6 bases, with 18 bases separating them. This CDR3 has 14 residues. CDR1 and CDR2 (germline): LNHDA, SQIVND (reference sequence). The CDR3 region is CATSWEGVAGELFF. CDR3 bases: TGTGCCACCTCCTGGGAGGGGGTCGCCGGGGAGCTGTTTTTT.

This chain uses TRBV14 with TRBJ1-1, with a tentative D call TRBD1 (6 bases). The CDR3 covers 15 residues. V was cut by 2 bases and J by 8 bases, with 18 bases left in between. Germline V gives CDR1 SGHDN, CDR2 FVKESK. The CDR3 loop reads CASSQYRKGGDEAFF. The CDR3 bases are TGTGCCAGCAGCCAATACAGGAAGGGGGGGGACGAAGCTTTCTTT.

The gene calls are TRBV9 and TRBJ2-2, with D hard to call. This CDR3 spans 15 amino acids. Trimming shortened V by 7 bases and J by 0 bases, and 13 bases separated the two germline ends. The V gene's germline CDR1 is SGDLS and CDR2 YYNGEE. CDR3 coding DNA: TGTGCCAGCGCAGGTAACCCCTCGAACACCGGGGAGCTGTTTTTT. The encoded protein is CASAGNPSNTGELFF.

This clone has just a few counts. The chain joins TRBV5-6 to TRBJ2-7, with a possible D match to TRBD1 (6 bases). Germline loops: CDR1 SGHDT, CDR2 YYEEEE. This CDR3 comprises 14 residues. Trimming stripped 4 bases from V and 2 bases from J, with 13 bases between. CDR3 DNA sequence: TGTGCCAGCAGCAGCCAGGGGAAGGCCTACGAGCAGTACTTC. This sequence encodes CASSSQGKAYEQYF.

The chain employs TRBV7-2 and TRBJ2-7; 7 bases agree with TRBD1. Germline CDR1 is SGHTA and CDR2 is FQGNSA. There are 15 residues in the CDR3. The J segment lost 2 bases and the V segment lost 1 base, leaving 5 bases of the junction unmatched. The CDR3 region has the DNA TGTGCCAGCAGCTTAGAAGAGACAGGGCCCTACGAGCAGTACTTC. Protein product: CASSLEETGPYEQYF.

The chain couples TRBV24-1 to TRBJ2-6; D is unresolved. V dropped 3 bases and J dropped 2 bases, with 10 bases sitting between them. From germline, CDR1 is KGHDR and CDR2 SFDVKD. The CDR3 loop spans 16 amino acids. The CDR3 DNA reads TGTGCCACCAGTGATCCCAGGTCCCCTGGGGCCAACGTCCTGACTTTC. Protein product: CATSDPRSPGANVLTF.

The chain employs TRBV3-1 (or the pseudogene TRBV3-2) and TRBJ2-2, with a tentative D call TRBD2 (5 bases). Germline values: CDR1 LGHDT, CDR2 YNNKEL (reference sequence). This CDR3 has 15 amino acids. Deletions cut 1 base from V and 9 bases from J, with 15 bases between. The CDR3 nucleotides read TGTGCCAGCAGCCAAGGGGAAGTTGGAGGCCGGGAGCTGTTTTTT. It encodes CASSQGEVGGRELFF.